This TCR beta chain stems from a study of cytomegalovirus exposure and HLA in healthy donors. General study results and limits: An ancestry cluster, one associated with Asian ancestry, reportedly showed fewer N-insertions than the 666-donor mean in a later analysis.

CDR1 and CDR2 from the germline V gene are MNHEY and SMNVEV (reference sequence). V was clipped by 6 bases and J by 4 bases; unmatched bases: 9. There are 15 residues in the CDR3. PCR employed 60 Vbeta and 13 Jbeta primers. Sequencing was performed with immunoSEQ multiplex PCR; in TCRdb, only in-frame clones are kept and a portion is missing. The sample includes about 140,000 clones, 76% of them seen just once. This clone appeared a few times. Its target is unknown. This chain links TRBV27 with TRBJ1-5; 7 bases are shared with TRBD1. This sequence originates from a woman aged 40 to 50 in good health and CMV-seronegative. The sample was PBMCs. CDR3 region: CASSSYDRVNQPQHF. As DNA, the CDR3 is TGTGCCAGCAGCTCCTACGACAGGGTAAATCAGCCCCAGCATTTT.